This record covers a single TCR beta chain. Antigen: not known. The source of the sample is a study of T cell clones after liver transplantation. Study results and limitations: These preliminary findings come from unstandardized post-transplant sampling times.

Sorting of unstimulated PBMCs yielded separate CD3+CD4+ and CD3+CD8+ fractions. CDR1 is LGHNA, CDR2 YSLEER, per germline. The CDR3 is 15 residues long. V gave up 4 bases and J gave up 4 bases, with 14 bases separating them. Libraries were prepared by immunoSEQ multiplex PCR; TCRdb keeps only in-frame clonotypes and omits some of them. The sample shows fewer than 85,000 clones, around 80% of them seen only once. The chain recombines TRBV4-3 with TRBJ1-3; D uncertain. Sequenced material: CD4+ T cells from blood, taken 12 months after liver transplant. The receptor was derived from a human patient who received a liver transplant. Some T cells may be graft donor cells. In nucleotides, the CDR3 is TGCGCCAGCAGCCTCTCCAGGCGGATCGGAAACACCATATATTTT. The encoded protein is CASSLSRRIGNTIYF.